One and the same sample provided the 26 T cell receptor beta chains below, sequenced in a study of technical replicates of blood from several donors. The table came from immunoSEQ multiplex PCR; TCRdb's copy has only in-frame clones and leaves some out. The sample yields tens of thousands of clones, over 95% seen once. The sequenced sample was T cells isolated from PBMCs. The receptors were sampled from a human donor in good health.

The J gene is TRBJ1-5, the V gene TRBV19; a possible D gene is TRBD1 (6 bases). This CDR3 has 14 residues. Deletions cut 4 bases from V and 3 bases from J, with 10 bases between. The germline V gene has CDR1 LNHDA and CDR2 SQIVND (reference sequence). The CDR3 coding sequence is TGTGCCAGTAGTACGAGACAGGACAATCAGCCCCAGCATTTT. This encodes CASSTRQDNQPQHF. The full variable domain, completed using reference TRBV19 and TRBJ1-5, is DGGITQSPKYLFRKEGQNVTLSCEQNLNHDAMYWYRQDPGQGLRLIYYSQIVNDFQKGDIAEGYSVSREKKESFPLTVTSAQKNPTAFYLCASSTRQDNQPQHFGDGTRLSIL.

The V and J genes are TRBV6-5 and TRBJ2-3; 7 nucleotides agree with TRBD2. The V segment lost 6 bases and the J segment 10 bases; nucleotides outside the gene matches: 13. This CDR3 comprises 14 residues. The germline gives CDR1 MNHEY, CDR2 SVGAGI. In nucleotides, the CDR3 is TGTGCCAGCAGCGCCGGGGTCCCTAGCGGATCGCAGTATTTT. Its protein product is CASSAGVPSGSQYF.

The CDR3, as DNA: TGTGCCAGCAGTGTCGTCGGCGAGCAGTACTTC. This encodes CASSVVGEQYF. The genes are TRBV2 and TRBJ2-7, with D hard to call. Germline V gene lookup returns CDR1 SNHLY and CDR2 FYNNEI. CDR3 length: 11 amino acids. Deletions cut 4 bases from V and 6 bases from J, with 7 bases between.

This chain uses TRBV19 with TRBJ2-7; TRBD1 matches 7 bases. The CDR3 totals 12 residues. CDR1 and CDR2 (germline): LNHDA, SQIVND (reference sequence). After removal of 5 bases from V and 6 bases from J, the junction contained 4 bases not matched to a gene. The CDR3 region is CASSGQVGEQYF. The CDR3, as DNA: TGTGCCAGTAGTGGACAGGTGGGCGAGCAGTACTTC.

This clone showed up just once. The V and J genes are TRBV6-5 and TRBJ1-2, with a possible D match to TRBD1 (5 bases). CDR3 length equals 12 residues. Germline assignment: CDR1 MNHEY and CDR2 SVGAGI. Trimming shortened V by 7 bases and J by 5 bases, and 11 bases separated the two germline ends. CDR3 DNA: TGTGCCAGCACCACAGGTCTTTATGGCTACACCTTC. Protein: CASTTGLYGYTF.

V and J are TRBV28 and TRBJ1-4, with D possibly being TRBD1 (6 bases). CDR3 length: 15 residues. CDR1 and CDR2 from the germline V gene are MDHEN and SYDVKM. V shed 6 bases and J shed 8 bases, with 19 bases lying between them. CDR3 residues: CASSRVQGVSEKLFF. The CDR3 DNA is TGTGCCAGCAGCCGGGTACAGGGTGTGTCAGAAAAACTGTTTTTT.

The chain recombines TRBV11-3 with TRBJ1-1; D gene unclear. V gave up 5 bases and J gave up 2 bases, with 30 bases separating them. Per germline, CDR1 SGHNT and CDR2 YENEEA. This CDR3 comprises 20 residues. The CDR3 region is CASSDSRTGGWGEVNTEAFF. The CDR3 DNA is TGTGCCAGCAGCGACTCGAGAACGGGTGGTTGGGGAGAAGTTAACACTGAAGCTTTCTTT.

The CDR3 DNA reads as TGTGCCAGTAGTATAGCAACAGGCGAGCAGTACTTC. Translation: CASSIATGEQYF. V and J are TRBV19 and TRBJ2-7; maybe TRBD1 (5 bases). Deletions cut 1 base from V and 6 bases from J, with 7 bases between. Germline loops: CDR1 LNHDA, CDR2 SQIVND (reference sequence). This CDR3 region has 12 residues.

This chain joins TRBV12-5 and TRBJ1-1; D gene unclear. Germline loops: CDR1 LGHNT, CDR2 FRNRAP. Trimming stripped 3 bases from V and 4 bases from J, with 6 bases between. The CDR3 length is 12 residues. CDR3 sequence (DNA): TGTGCTAGTGGTTTAGAGTTCACTGAAGCTTTCTTT. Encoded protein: CASGLEFTEAFF.

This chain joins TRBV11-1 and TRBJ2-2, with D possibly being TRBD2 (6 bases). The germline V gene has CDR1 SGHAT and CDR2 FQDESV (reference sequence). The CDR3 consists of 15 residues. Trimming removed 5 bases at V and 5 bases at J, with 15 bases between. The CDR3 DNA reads TGTGCCAGCAGCCAGTCGGGAGAAGGAACCGGGGAGCTGTTTTTT. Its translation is CASSQSGEGTGELFF.

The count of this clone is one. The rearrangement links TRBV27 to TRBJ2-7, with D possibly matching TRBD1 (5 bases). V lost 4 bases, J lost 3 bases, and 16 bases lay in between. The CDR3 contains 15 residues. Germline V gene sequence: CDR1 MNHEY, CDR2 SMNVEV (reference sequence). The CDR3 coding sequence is TGTGCCAGCAGTTGGGGCTATTCAGGCTTCTACGAGCAGTACTTC. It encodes CASSWGYSGFYEQYF.

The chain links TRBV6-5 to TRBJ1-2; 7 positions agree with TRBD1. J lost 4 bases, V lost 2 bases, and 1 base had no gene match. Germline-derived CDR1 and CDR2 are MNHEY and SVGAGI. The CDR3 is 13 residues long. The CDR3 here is CASSYGDSYGYTF. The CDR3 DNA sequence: TGTGCCAGCAGTTACGGGGACAGCTATGGCTACACCTTC.

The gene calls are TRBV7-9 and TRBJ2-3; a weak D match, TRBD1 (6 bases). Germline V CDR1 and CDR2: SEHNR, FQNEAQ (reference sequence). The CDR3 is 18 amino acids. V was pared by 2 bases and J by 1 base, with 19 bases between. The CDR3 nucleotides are TGTGCCAGCAGCTTAAAGGGGGTCAAGCAGGGCGGCACAGATACGCAGTATTTT. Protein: CASSLKGVKQGGTDTQYF.

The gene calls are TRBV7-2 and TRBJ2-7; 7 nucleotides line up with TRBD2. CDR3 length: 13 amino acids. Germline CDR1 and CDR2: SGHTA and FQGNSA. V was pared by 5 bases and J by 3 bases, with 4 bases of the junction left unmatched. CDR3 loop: CASSASGYYEQYF. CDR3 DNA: TGTGCCAGCAGCGCTAGCGGTTACTACGAGCAGTACTTC.

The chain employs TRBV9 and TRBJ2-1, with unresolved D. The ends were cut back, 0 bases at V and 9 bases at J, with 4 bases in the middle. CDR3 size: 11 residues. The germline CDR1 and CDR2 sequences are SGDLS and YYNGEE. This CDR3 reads CASSVVGEQFF. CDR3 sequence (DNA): TGTGCCAGCAGCGTAGTCGGTGAGCAGTTCTTC.

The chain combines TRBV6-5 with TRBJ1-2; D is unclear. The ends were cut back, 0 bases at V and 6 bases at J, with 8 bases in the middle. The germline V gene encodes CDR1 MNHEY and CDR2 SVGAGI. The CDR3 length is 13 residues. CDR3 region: CASSYSFRDGYTF. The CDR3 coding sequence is TGTGCCAGCAGTTACTCATTCCGGGATGGCTACACCTTC.

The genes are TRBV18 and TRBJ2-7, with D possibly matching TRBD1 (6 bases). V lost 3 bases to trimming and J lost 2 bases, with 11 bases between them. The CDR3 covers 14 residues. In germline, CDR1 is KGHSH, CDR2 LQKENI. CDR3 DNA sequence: TGTGCCAGCTCACCCCAGGACAGAGCCTACGAGCAGTACTTC. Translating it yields CASSPQDRAYEQYF.

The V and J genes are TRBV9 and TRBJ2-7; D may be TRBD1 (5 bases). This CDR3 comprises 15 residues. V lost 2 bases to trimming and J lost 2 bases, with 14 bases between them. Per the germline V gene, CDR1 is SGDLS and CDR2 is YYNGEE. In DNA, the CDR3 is TGTGCCAGCAGCGTTTGGGGCGATCCCACCTACGAGCAGTACTTC. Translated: CASSVWGDPTYEQYF.

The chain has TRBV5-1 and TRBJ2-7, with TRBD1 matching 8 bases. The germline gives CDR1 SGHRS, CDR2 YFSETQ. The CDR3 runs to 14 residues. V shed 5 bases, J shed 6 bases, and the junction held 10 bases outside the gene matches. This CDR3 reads CASRTGTGIGEQYF. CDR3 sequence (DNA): TGCGCCAGCAGGACCGGGACAGGCATCGGCGAGCAGTACTTC.

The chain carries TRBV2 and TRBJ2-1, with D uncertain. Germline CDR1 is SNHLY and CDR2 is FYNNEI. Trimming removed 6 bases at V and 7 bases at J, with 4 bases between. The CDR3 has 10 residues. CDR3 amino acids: CASSVNEQFF. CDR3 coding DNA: TGTGCCAGCAGCGTAAATGAGCAGTTCTTC.

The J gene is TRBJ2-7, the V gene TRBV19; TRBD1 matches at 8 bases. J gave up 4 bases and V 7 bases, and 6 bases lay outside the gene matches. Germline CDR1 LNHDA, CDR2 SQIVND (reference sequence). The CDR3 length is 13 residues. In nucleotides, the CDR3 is TGTGCCAGTAAAAGCGACAGGGGATACGAGCAGTACTTC. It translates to CASKSDRGYEQYF.

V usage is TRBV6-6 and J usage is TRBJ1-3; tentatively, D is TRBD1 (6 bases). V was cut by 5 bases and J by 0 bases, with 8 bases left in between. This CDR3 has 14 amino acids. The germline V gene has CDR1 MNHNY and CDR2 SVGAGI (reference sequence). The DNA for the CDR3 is TGTGCCAGCAGTACACAGGGCTCTGGAAACACCATATATTTT. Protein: CASSTQGSGNTIYF.

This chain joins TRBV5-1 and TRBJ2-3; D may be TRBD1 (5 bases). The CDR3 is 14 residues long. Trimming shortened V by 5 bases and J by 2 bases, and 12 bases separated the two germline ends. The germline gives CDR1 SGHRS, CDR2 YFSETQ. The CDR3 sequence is CASSPSGSTDTQYF. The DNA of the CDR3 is TGCGCCAGCAGTCCGTCAGGGTCCACAGATACGCAGTATTTT.

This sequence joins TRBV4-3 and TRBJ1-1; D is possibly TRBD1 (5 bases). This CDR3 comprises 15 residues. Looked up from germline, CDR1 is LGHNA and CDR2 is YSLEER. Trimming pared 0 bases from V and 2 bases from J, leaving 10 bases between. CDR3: CASSQDLRGNTEAFF. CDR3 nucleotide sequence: TGCGCCAGCAGCCAAGATCTAAGGGGCAACACTGAAGCTTTCTTT.

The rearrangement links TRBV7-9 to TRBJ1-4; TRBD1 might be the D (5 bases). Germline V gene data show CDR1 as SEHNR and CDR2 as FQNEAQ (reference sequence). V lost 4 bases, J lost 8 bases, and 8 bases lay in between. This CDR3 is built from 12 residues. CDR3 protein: CASSYRQEKLFF. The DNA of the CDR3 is TGTGCCAGCAGCTACAGACAGGAAAAACTGTTTTTT.

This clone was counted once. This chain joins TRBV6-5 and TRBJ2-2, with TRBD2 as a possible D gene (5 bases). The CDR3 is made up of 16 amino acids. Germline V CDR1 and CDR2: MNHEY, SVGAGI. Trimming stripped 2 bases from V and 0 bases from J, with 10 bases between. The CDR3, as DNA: TGTGCCAGCAGTTACCATGGACTCGCGAACACCGGGGAGCTGTTTTTT. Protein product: CASSYHGLANTGELFF.